The 7 T cell receptor beta chains in this list originate from one sample, sequenced in a study of blood T cells in healthy people across ages. For the second PCR, which ran for about 7 to 11 cycles, a sample-barcoded 5' primer and a J-beta primer mix were used. TCRdb independently ran MiXCR on the 5' RACE reads; one entry per CDR3 protein. The sample comprises approximately 810,000 distinct CDR3 sequences, more than 25% of which are singletons, and roughly a sixth rests with the top ten. The sample consisted of blood. The receptor set was obtained from a woman aged 80 or over in good health.

This clonotype was recorded once. This may be a read error, as it is one base from a much larger clone. CDR3 in DNA: TGTGCCAGAAGCTTACCCGGACGATCTTACCACAATGAGCAGTTCTTC. Translated, it gives CARSLPGRSYHNEQFF. V gene TRBV7-8 combines with J gene TRBJ2-1; D is unclear. The CDR3 loop spans 16 amino acids. Per the germline V gene, CDR1 is SGHVS and CDR2 is FQNEAQ.

This clonotype has more than one count but fewer than ten. This chain joins TRBV6-6 and TRBJ1-1; no clear D gene. This CDR3 is 12 amino acids long. Per germline, CDR1 MNHNY and CDR2 SVGAGI (reference sequence). Trimming pared 6 bases from V and 10 bases from J, leaving 15 bases between. The chain's CDR3 is CASRDNQFGAFF. CDR3 DNA sequence: TGTGCCAGCAGGGATAATCAGTTCGGAGCTTTCTTT.

This clonotype was seen a few times. The chain is built from TRBV2 and TRBJ2-4; tentatively, D is TRBD1 or TRBD2 (6 bases each). The last part of the DNA fits TRBJ2-7 better; the J call may be wrong. The CDR3 is 13 amino acids. The germline CDR1 and CDR2 sequences are SNHLY and FYNNEI. The chain's CDR3 is CASSAGAVHEQYF. The CDR3 bases are TGTGCCAGCAGTGCGGGGGCTGTACACGAGCAGTACTTC.

This clonotype was seen a handful of times. The chain carries TRBV7-9 and TRBJ1-1, with TRBD1 as a possible D gene (6 bases). The CDR3 runs to 15 residues. V lost 1 base, J lost 2 bases, and 11 bases lay in between. Germline loops: CDR1 SEHNR, CDR2 FQNEAQ (reference sequence). CDR3 in DNA: TGTGCCAGCAGCTTAGAACAGGGTATTAACACTGAAGCTTTCTTT. This sequence encodes CASSLEQGINTEAFF.

The J gene is TRBJ1-1, the V gene TRBV5-1, with 7 bases matching TRBD1. Unmatched junction bases numbered 8, after V lost 0 bases and J lost 3 bases. The CDR3 runs 16 residues. CDR1 is SGHRS, CDR2 YFSETQ, per germline. The CDR3 loop is CASSLGETGLHTEAFF. In nucleotides, the CDR3 is TGCGCCAGCAGCTTGGGAGAGACAGGGCTTCACACTGAAGCTTTCTTT.

V is TRBV7-9 and J is TRBJ2-5; no definite D call. This CDR3 has 16 amino acids. CDR1 SEHNR and CDR2 FQNEAQ come from the germline V gene (reference sequence). V shed 4 bases and J shed 11 bases, with 26 bases lying between them. CDR3: CASSSQGLSSYNVQYF. CDR3 bases: TGTGCCAGCAGCTCGCAAGGTCTGAGCTCCTACAATGTGCAGTACTTC.

This sequence joins TRBV15 and TRBJ2-7; D is possibly TRBD2 (5 bases). V lost 2 bases to trimming and J lost 0 bases, with 17 bases between them. CDR3 length: 17 amino acids. Germline-derived CDR1 and CDR2 are LNHNV and YYDKDF (reference sequence). The CDR3 is CATSRIPRVGNSYEQYF. DNA for the CDR3: TGTGCCACCAGCAGAATCCCTCGGGTCGGGAACTCCTACGAGCAGTACTTC.